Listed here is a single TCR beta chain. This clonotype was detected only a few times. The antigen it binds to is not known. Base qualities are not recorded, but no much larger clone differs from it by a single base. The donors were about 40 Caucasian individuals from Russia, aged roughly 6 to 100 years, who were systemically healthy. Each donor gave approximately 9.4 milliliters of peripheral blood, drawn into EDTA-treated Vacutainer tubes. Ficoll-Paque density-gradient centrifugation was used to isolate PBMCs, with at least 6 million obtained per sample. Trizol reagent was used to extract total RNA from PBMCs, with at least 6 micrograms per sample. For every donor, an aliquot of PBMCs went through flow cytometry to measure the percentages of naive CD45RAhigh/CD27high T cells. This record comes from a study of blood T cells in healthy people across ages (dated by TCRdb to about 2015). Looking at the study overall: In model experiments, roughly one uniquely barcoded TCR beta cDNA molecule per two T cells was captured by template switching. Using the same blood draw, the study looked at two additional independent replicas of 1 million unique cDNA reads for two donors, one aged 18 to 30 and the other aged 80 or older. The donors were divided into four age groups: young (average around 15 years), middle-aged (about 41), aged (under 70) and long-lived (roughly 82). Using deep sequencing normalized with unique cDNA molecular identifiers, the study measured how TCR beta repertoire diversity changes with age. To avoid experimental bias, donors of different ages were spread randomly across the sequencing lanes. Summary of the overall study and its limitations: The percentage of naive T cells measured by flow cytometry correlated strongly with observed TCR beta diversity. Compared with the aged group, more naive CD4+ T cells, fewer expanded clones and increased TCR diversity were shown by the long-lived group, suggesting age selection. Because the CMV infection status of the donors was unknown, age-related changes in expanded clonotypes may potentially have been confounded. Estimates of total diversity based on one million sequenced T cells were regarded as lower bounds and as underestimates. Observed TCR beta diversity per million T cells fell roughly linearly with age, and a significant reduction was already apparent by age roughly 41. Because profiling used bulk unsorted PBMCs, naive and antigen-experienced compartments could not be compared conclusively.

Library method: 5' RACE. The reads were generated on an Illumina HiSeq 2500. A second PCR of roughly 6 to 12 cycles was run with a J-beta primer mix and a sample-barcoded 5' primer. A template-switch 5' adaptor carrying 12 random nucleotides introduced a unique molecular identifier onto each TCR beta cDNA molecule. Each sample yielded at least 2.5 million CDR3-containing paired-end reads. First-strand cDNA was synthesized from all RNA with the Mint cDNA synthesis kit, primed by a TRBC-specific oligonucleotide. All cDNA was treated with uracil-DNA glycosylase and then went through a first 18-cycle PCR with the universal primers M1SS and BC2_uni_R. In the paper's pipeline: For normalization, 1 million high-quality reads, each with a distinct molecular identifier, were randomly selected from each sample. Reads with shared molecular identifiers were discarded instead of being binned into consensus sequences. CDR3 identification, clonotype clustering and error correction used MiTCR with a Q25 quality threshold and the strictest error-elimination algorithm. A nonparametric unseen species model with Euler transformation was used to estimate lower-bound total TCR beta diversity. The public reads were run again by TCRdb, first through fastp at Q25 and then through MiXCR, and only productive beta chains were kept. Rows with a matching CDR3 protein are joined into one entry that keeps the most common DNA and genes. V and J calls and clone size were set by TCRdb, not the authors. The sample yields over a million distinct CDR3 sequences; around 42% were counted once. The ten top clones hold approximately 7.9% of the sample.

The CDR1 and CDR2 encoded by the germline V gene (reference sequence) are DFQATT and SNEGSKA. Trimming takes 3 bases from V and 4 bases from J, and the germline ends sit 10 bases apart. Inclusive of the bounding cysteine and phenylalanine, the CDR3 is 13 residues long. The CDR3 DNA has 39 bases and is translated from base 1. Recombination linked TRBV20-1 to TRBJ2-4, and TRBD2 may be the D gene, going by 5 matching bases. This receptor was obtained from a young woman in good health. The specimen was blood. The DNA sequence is TGCAGTGCTAGTCAAGCGGTTAAAAACATTCAGTACTTC. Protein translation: CSASQAVKNIQYF.